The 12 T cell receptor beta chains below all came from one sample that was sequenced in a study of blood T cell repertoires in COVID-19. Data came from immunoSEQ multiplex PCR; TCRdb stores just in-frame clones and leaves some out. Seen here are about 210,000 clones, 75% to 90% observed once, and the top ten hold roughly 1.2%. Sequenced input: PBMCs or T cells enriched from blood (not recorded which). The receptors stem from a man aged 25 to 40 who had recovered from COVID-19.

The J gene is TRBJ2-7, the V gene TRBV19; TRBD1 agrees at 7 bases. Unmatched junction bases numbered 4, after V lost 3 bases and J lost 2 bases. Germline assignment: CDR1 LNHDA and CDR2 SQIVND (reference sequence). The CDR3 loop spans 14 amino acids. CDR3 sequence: CASSIKGATYEQYF. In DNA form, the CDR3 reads TGTGCCAGTAGTATTAAGGGGGCAACCTACGAGCAGTACTTC.

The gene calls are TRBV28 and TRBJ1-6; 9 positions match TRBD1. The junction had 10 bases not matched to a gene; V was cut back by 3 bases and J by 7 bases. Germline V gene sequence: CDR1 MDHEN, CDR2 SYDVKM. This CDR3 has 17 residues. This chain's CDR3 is CASSLGIQGAKNSPLHF. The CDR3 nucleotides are TGTGCCAGCAGTTTGGGGATACAGGGGGCGAAGAATTCACCCCTCCACTTT.

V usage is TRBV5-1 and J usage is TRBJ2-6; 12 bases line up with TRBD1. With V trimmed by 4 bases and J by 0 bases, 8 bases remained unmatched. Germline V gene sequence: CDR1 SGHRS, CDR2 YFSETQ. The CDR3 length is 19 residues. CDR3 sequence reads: CASSHPGTGGSSGANVLTF. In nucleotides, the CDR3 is TGCGCCAGCAGCCATCCCGGGACAGGGGGCAGCTCTGGGGCCAACGTCCTGACTTTC.

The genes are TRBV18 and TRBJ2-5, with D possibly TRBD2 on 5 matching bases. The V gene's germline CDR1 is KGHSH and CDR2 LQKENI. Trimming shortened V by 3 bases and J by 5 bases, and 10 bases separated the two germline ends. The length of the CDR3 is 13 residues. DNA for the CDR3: TGTGCCAGCTCACCGGGAGTCGGCGAGACCCAGTACTTC. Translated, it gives CASSPGVGETQYF.

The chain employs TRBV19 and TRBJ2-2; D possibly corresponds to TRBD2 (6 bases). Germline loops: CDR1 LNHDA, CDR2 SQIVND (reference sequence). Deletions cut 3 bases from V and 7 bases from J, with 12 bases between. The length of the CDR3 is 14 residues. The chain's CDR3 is CASSIGEEIGELFF. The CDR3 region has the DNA TGTGCCAGTAGTATCGGGGAGGAGATCGGGGAGCTGTTTTTT.

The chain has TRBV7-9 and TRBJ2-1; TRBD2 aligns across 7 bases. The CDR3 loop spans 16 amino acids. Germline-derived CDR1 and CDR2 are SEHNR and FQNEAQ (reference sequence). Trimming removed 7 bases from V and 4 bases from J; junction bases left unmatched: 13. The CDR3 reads CASTPGGTRGYNEQFF. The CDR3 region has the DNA TGTGCCAGCACCCCCGGGGGTACGCGGGGGTACAATGAGCAGTTCTTC. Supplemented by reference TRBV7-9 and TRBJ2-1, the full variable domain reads DTGVSQNPRHKITKRGQNVTFRCDPISEHNRLYWYRQTLGQGPEFLTYFQNEAQLEKSRLLSDRFSAERPKGSFSTLEIQRTEQGDSAMYLCASTPGGTRGYNEQFFGPGTRLTVL.

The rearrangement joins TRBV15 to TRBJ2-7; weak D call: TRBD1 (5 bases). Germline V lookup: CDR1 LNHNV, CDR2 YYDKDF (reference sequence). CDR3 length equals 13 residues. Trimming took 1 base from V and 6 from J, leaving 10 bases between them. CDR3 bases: TGTGCCACCAGCAGAGTACAGGCCGGCGAGCAGTACTTC. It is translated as CATSRVQAGEQYF.

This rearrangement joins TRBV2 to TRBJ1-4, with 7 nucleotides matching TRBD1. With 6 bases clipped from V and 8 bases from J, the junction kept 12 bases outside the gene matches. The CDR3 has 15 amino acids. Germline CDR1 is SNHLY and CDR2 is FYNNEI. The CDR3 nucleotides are TGTGCCAGCAGAGGGACAGCCCCACATCACGAAAAACTGTTTTTT. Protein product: CASRGTAPHHEKLFF.

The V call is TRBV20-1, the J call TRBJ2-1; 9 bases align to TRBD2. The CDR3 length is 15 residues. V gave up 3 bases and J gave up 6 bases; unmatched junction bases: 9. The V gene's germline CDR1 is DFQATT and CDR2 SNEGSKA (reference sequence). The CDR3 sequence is CSASGFTSGLNEQFF. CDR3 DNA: TGCAGTGCTAGTGGGTTCACTAGCGGGCTCAATGAGCAGTTCTTC.

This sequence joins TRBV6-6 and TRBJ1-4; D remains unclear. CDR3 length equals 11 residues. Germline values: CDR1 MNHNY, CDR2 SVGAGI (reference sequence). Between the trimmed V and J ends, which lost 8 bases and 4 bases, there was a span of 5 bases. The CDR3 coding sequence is TGTGCCAGCGGAGTTAATGAAAAACTGTTTTTT. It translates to CASGVNEKLFF.

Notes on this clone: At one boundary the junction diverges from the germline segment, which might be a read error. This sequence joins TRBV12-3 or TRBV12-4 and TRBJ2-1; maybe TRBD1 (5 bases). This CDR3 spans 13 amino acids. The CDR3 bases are TGTGCCAGCAGGTTAGGACACCTCAATGAGCAGTTCTTC. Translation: CASRLGHLNEQFF.

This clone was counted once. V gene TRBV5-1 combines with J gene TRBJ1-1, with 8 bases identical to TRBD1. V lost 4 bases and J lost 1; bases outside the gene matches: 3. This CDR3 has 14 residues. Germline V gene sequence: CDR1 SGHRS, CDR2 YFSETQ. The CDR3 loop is CASSLGQENTEAFF. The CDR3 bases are TGCGCCAGCAGCCTGGGACAGGAGAACACTGAAGCTTTCTTT.